This TCR beta chain stems from a study of T cells in Graves' hyperthyroidism and ophthalmopathy. Study-wide points: Most thyroid clonotypes with frequency above 0.001 were detected in blood. A 13 V-J signature model discriminated ophthalmopathy versus stable hyperthyroidism.

This clonotype was observed many times. Its antigen is still unknown. This CDR3 region has 14 residues. Germline CDR1 reads SGHTA; CDR2 reads FQGNSA. V was trimmed by 4 bases and J by 4 bases, leaving 14 bases between them. Graves' hyperthyroidism was deemed stable absent ophthalmopathy progression within 18 months. Exclusion of a patient resulted from uncontrolled infection, other autoimmune disease, pregnancy or lactation. The source material, RNA transcripts, was used to amplify TCR beta CDR3 regions. HTBI primers drove first-round RT-PCR of the TCR CDR3. In TCRdb, the multiplex PCR reads were re-called with MiXCR into one record per CDR3 protein. This table holds about 360,000 distinct CDR3 sequences, roughly 13% found once.

This receptor was obtained from a woman aged 18 to 35 with Graves' hyperthyroidism. Sequencing was performed on blood. The chain is built from TRBV7-2 and TRBJ2-7; weak D call: TRBD2 (7 bases). As DNA, the CDR3 is TGTGCCAGCAGCTCTTCGCGGGGGCTTTACGAGCAGTACTTC. This gives the protein CASSSSRGLYEQYF.